These 5 T cell receptor beta chains were sequenced from one sample in a study of shared clonotypes between healthy human individuals (dated by TCRdb to the early 2020s). Library preparation employed the immunoSEQ multiplex PCR assay. The immuneACCESS repertoire file appears here via TCRdb, limited to in-frame rearrangements. These files lack a portion of the clones; in checked studies, under half of the deficit traces to unresolved V genes, and the cause of the others is not known. This sample is represented by 2,500,000 or so clones; 93% of them were singletons. Roughly 0.39% of the sample lies in the top ten. Sequenced: naive CD4+ T cells from PBMCs. Explained via the paper, the cell subset or site label denotes: CD45RA+ positively selected. These receptors were collected from a man aged 18 to 30 in good health. Some clones in this sample may be carry-over from other donors' samples.

V and J are TRBV7-3 and TRBJ2-4, with D perhaps matching TRBD1 or TRBD2 (5 bases each). The CDR3 length is 13 residues. Germline values: CDR1 SGHTA, CDR2 FQGTGA. V gave up 2 bases and J gave up 5 bases, with 7 bases separating them. Here the CDR3 reads CASSLQGQNIQYF. The CDR3 nucleotides read TGTGCCAGCAGCTTACAGGGACAAAACATTCAGTACTTC.

The CDR3 is CASSPGKNRAYSPLHF. In DNA form, the CDR3 reads TGTGCCAGCAGCCCAGGGAAGAACAGGGCTTATTCACCCCTCCACTTT. The chain uses TRBV7-9 and TRBJ1-6; tentative D call: TRBD1 (6 bases). In germline, CDR1 is SEHNR, CDR2 FQNEAQ (reference sequence). V was cut by 5 bases and J by 8 bases, with 19 bases left in between. This CDR3 spans 16 amino acids.

V is TRBV5-1 and J is TRBJ1-2; D is unclear. Germline lookup yields CDR1 SGHRS and CDR2 YFSETQ. Trimming cost V 4 bases and J 1 base, with 17 bases left between them. The CDR3 contains 16 residues. The CDR3 here is CASSPQPLGYNYGYTF. CDR3 bases: TGCGCCAGCAGCCCACAACCTTTGGGATATAACTATGGCTACACCTTC.

Remarks on this clone: Other DNA sequences in the same sample also yield this CDR3. CDR3 sequence: CASSWTGGSNQPQHF. The CDR3 DNA is TGTGCCAGCAGCTGGACAGGGGGAAGCAATCAGCCCCAGCATTTT. V and J are TRBV6-1 and TRBJ1-5, with 10 nucleotides matching TRBD1. V was clipped by 6 bases and J by 1 base; unmatched bases: 3. CDR1 and CDR2 from the germline V gene are MNHNS and SASEGT. The CDR3 loop spans 15 amino acids.

This chain connects TRBV7-8 to TRBJ2-1; 7 bases are shared with TRBD2. From germline, CDR1 is SGHVS and CDR2 FQNEAQ. V lost 3 bases, J lost 5 bases, and 4 bases stayed unmatched. The CDR3 spans 14 residues. For the CDR3, the DNA is TGTGCCAGCAGCTTTAGCGGGCTGCACAATGAGCAGTTCTTC. Translation gives CASSFSGLHNEQFF.